What follows are 27 T cell receptor beta chains derived from one specimen sequenced in a study of PD-1 blockade in classical Hodgkin lymphoma. The data were produced by immunoSEQ multiplex PCR, yet TCRdb's version contains in-frame clones alone and is incomplete. The table has 28,000 or so clones, about 67% seen once; the top ten hold 10% to 15%. Each patient experienced a relapse that followed autologous stem cell transplantation, and brentuximab vedotin exposure varied. The material sequenced was peripheral blood mononuclear cells (PBMCs), taken before the second cycle of nivolumab. These receptors were obtained from a human donor with classical Hodgkin lymphoma.

This clone was detected only a few times. The chain joins TRBV5-5 to TRBJ1-2, with D tentatively TRBD1 (5 bases). From germline, CDR1 is SGHKS and CDR2 YYEKEE (reference sequence). CDR3 length: 13 residues. Trimming pared 4 bases from V and 2 bases from J, leaving 9 bases between. The CDR3 DNA reads TGTGCCAGCAGCGAAGACAGAAACTATGGCTACACCTTC. This translates into CASSEDRNYGYTF.

The V and J genes are TRBV5-4 and TRBJ1-1, with D tentatively TRBD1 (6 bases). Germline V gives CDR1 SGHNT, CDR2 YYREEE (reference sequence). Trimming stripped 0 bases from V and 1 base from J, with 13 bases between. This CDR3 is 16 amino acids long. The CDR3 DNA is TGTGCCAGCAGCTTGGCCGGGGGGCAAGCGAACACTGAAGCTTTCTTT. Encoded protein: CASSLAGGQANTEAFF.

This chain joins TRBV6-5 and TRBJ2-7; tentatively, D is TRBD1 (5 bases). This CDR3 region has 14 residues. The V end was cut by 1 base, the J end by 1 base, with 8 bases between. The germline CDR1 and CDR2 sequences are MNHEY and SVGAGI. The CDR3 nucleotides read TGTGCCAGCAGTTACTATACAGGTTCCTACGAGCAGTACTTC. Its translation is CASSYYTGSYEQYF.

This clone qualifies as medium-sized (0.01 to 0.1%). V and J are TRBV15 and TRBJ1-4; the D is unclear. CDR3 length equals 15 residues. CDR1 is LNHNV and CDR2 is YYDKDF in the germline V gene (reference sequence). With 8 bases removed from V and 0 bases from J, the gap between germline ends came to 13 bases. The CDR3 spells CATRMGDTTNEKLFF. The CDR3 DNA follows: TGTGCCACCCGGATGGGAGATACAACTAATGAAAAACTGTTTTTT.

The chain couples TRBV7-2 to TRBJ2-1, with D hard to call. The V gene's germline CDR1 is SGHTA and CDR2 FQGNSA. The CDR3 covers 15 residues. V lost 1 base and J 4 bases, leaving 11 bases between the germline ends. In DNA form, the CDR3 reads TGTGCCAGCAGCTTAGACGGGTCAAGGTACAATGAGCAGTTCTTC. It translates to CASSLDGSRYNEQFF.

V gene TRBV13 combines with J gene TRBJ2-7; tentative D call: TRBD1 (6 bases). V lost 0 bases, J lost 2 bases, and 11 bases lay in between. Germline CDR1 and CDR2: PRHDT and FYEKMQ (reference sequence). This CDR3 is 15 amino acids long. In DNA, the CDR3 is TGTGCCAGCAGCTTAGGAATCGACAGGCCCTACGAGCAGTACTTC. Protein product: CASSLGIDRPYEQYF.

J is TRBJ2-3 and V is TRBV9; 9 bases align to TRBD2. This CDR3 contains 16 residues. V lost 2 bases, J lost 5 bases, and 9 bases stayed unmatched. Germline CDR1 and CDR2: SGDLS and YYNGEE. The CDR3 DNA sequence: TGTGCCAGCAGCGTGTCGGCGGGAGGGGGTAAAGATACGCAGTATTTT. It yields the protein CASSVSAGGGKDTQYF. The full variable domain, in which reference TRBV9 and TRBJ2-3 provide the parts outside the CDR3, is DSGVTQTPKHLITATGQRVTLRCSPRSGDLSVYWYQQSLDQGLQFLIQYYNGEERAKGNILERFSAQQFPDLHSELNLSSLELGDSALYFCASSVSAGGGKDTQYFGPGTRLTVL.

This clone is termed medium-sized. The chain uses TRBV6-5 and TRBJ1-2; 7 bases fit TRBD1. With V trimmed by 7 bases and J by 8 bases, 13 bases remained unmatched. CDR1 is MNHEY and CDR2 is SVGAGI in the germline V gene. This CDR3 comprises 14 residues. The CDR3 reads CASTRPGQSPGYTF. DNA for the CDR3: TGTGCCAGCACACGGCCGGGACAGAGCCCGGGCTACACCTTC.

The rearrangement links TRBV5-8 to TRBJ2-3; the D gene is possibly TRBD1 (6 bases). With 0 bases removed from V and 3 bases from J, the gap between germline ends came to 11 bases. This CDR3 contains 15 residues. Germline loops: CDR1 SGHTS, CDR2 YDEGEE. The CDR3 loop is CASSLGQALTDTQYF. The CDR3 coding sequence is TGTGCCAGCAGCTTGGGACAGGCCTTGACAGATACGCAGTATTTT.

The genes are TRBV7-9 and TRBJ2-1; a weak D match, TRBD1 (5 bases). Trimming left V 1 base short and J 4 bases short, with 20 bases between. Germline CDR1 SEHNR, CDR2 FQNEAQ (reference sequence). This CDR3 contains 18 residues. The CDR3 coding sequence is TGTGCCAGCAGCTTAGTCCCCAGGGAAGGTGACCTTTACAATGAGCAGTTCTTC. Encoded protein: CASSLVPREGDLYNEQFF.

The gene calls are TRBV5-1 and TRBJ1-5, with D possibly TRBD1 on 5 matching bases. Germline V lookup: CDR1 SGHRS, CDR2 YFSETQ. V lost 2 bases to trimming and J lost 4 bases, with 13 bases between them. The CDR3 totals 15 residues. CDR3 sequence (DNA): TGCGCCAGCAGCTTCGTGGGGGGTGGAAATCAGCCCCAGCATTTT. The encoded protein is CASSFVGGGNQPQHF.

This chain joins TRBV27 and TRBJ2-7, with unresolved D. This CDR3 is built from 12 residues. Per the germline V gene, CDR1 is MNHEY and CDR2 is SMNVEV (reference sequence). The germline V and J ends were trimmed by 6 bases and 5 bases, with 11 bases remaining between them. CDR3 sequence: CASRGIGDEQYF. CDR3 nucleotides: TGTGCCAGCAGGGGGATCGGCGACGAGCAGTACTTC.

This sequence joins TRBV7-2 and TRBJ2-2; unclear D gene. Trimming left V 3 bases short and J 1 base short, with 9 bases between. Germline V gives CDR1 SGHTA, CDR2 FQGNSA. This CDR3 has 15 residues. CDR3 DNA: TGTGCCAGCAGCTTGTTTGGGGAGAACACCGGGGAGCTGTTTTTT. Amino acid sequence: CASSLFGENTGELFF.

The CDR3 loop reads CASSLQGQGTTEAFF. The CDR3 DNA is TGTGCCAGCAGCTTACAGGGGCAGGGAACAACTGAAGCTTTCTTT. This chain connects TRBV7-3 to TRBJ1-1; perhaps TRBD1 as D (6 bases). The CDR3 has 15 amino acids. The V and J ends lost 2 bases and 5 bases respectively, with 15 bases between them. CDR1 is SGHTA and CDR2 is FQGTGA in the germline V gene. Complete variable domain (other parts from reference TRBV7-3 and TRBJ1-1): GAGVSQTPSNKVTEKGKYVELRCDPISGHTALYWYRQSLGQGPEFLIYFQGTGAADDSGLPNDRFFAVRPEGSVSTLKIQRTERGDSAVYLCASSLQGQGTTEAFFGQGTRLTVV.

The CDR3 here is CASSLAEWGNTEAFF. The DNA of the CDR3 is TGTGCCAGCAGCCTGGCTGAGTGGGGGAACACTGAAGCTTTCTTT. The chain joins TRBV5-6 to TRBJ1-1; D gene uncertain. Trimming cost V 4 bases and J 1 base, with 14 bases left between them. This CDR3 is built from 15 residues. Germline CDR1 SGHDT, CDR2 YYEEEE.

The table lists this clone with a few counts. This chain joins TRBV7-2 and TRBJ1-3; the D is unclear. V lost 4 bases, J lost 0 bases, and 10 bases lay in between. Germline CDR1 and CDR2: SGHTA and FQGNSA. The CDR3 is 15 residues long. Here the CDR3 reads CASSYLEYSGNTIYF. CDR3 coding DNA: TGTGCCAGCAGCTACCTAGAGTACTCTGGAAACACCATATATTTT.

The chain employs TRBV11-2 and TRBJ1-3; D is possibly TRBD1 (6 bases). The CDR3 spans 16 residues. The ends were cut back, 5 bases at V and 0 bases at J, with 14 bases in the middle. Germline CDR1 SGHAT, CDR2 FQNNGV. The CDR3 DNA sequence: TGTGCCAGCAGCCCACAGGGAGCCTACTCTGGAAACACCATATATTTT. Its protein product is CASSPQGAYSGNTIYF.

The V gene is TRBV9, the J gene TRBJ2-1; 9 bases are a match to TRBD2. This CDR3 comprises 15 residues. Germline V CDR1 and CDR2: SGDLS, YYNGEE. V lost 0 bases and J lost 7; bases outside the gene matches: 5. The CDR3 DNA is TGTGCCAGCAGCGTAGCTAGCGGGATTGGTAATGAGCAGTTCTTC. Protein product: CASSVASGIGNEQFF. The whole variable domain, remainder taken from reference TRBV9 and TRBJ2-1, is DSGVTQTPKHLITATGQRVTLRCSPRSGDLSVYWYQQSLDQGLQFLIQYYNGEERAKGNILERFSAQQFPDLHSELNLSSLELGDSALYFCASSVASGIGNEQFFGPGTRLTVL.

CDR3 nucleotide sequence: TGTGCCAGCAGTTTATGGTCCTCCCAAGAGACCCAGTACTTC. Protein product: CASSLWSSQETQYF. This chain joins TRBV27 and TRBJ2-5; D call uncertain. Trimming took 1 base from V and 1 from J, leaving 7 bases between them. The CDR3 runs 14 residues. Germline CDR1 reads MNHEY; CDR2 reads SMNVEV (reference sequence).

This clone is labeled medium-sized. The chain has TRBV5-3 and TRBJ1-5, with 10 bases fitting TRBD1. TRBV5-3 is given ORF status, its function remaining uncertain. The CDR3 has 14 residues. Trimming removed 4 bases from V and 5 bases from J; junction bases left unmatched: 3. The CDR3 protein is CARSTDRGHQPQHF. The CDR3 DNA is TGTGCCAGAAGCACTGACAGGGGGCATCAGCCCCAGCATTTT.

The J gene is TRBJ1-4, the V gene TRBV4-2; D is undetermined. Germline V gives CDR1 LGHNA, CDR2 YNFKEQ. V lost 0 bases and J 3 bases, leaving 14 bases between the germline ends. This CDR3 has 17 amino acids. The chain's CDR3 is CASSQDIGKASNEKLFF. DNA for the CDR3: TGTGCCAGCAGCCAAGATATAGGGAAGGCTTCTAATGAAAAACTGTTTTTT.

The chain is built from TRBV7-2 and TRBJ1-1, with a weak D call TRBD1 (6 bases). Looked up from germline, CDR1 is SGHTA and CDR2 is FQGNSA. This CDR3 contains 14 residues. Trimming took off 3 bases at V and 5 bases at J, with 13 bases between the two ends. CDR3 protein: CASSLSRGGTEAFF. The CDR3 DNA reads as TGTGCCAGCAGCTTGAGCAGGGGTGGGACTGAAGCTTTCTTT.

This rearrangement joins TRBV28 to TRBJ2-7; TRBD1 matches 7 bases. V trimming: 6 bases; J trimming: 2 bases; junction bases outside the gene matches: 7. The germline V gene encodes CDR1 MDHEN and CDR2 SYDVKM. The CDR3 loop spans 14 amino acids. The CDR3 DNA reads as TGTGCCAGCAGCCCGGGACAGAGACCCTACGAGCAGTACTTC. Amino acids: CASSPGQRPYEQYF.

V gene TRBV4-1 combines with J gene TRBJ1-6; D is perhaps TRBD1 (5 bases). V gave up 0 bases and J gave up 7 bases, with 13 bases separating them. CDR3 size: 16 residues. Germline assignment: CDR1 MGHRA and CDR2 YSYEKL. The DNA for the CDR3 is TGCGCCAGCAGCCAAGATTTCGCAGGGCCAAATTCACCCCTCCACTTT. As protein: CASSQDFAGPNSPLHF.

This chain links TRBV7-9 with TRBJ2-7; TRBD2 is a possible D gene (5 bases). V lost 8 bases, J lost 7 bases, and 15 bases lay in between. This CDR3 has 12 residues. Germline values: CDR1 SEHNR, CDR2 FQNEAQ (reference sequence). CDR3: CASAPEGPEQYF. The CDR3 DNA is TGTGCCAGCGCCCCTGAGGGCCCGGAGCAGTACTTC.

The rearrangement uses TRBV6-5 and TRBJ1-5; 7 nucleotides agree with TRBD1. This CDR3 is built from 16 residues. Germline V gene lookup returns CDR1 MNHEY and CDR2 SVGAGI. With V trimmed by 4 bases and J by 2 bases, 8 bases remained unmatched. CDR3 DNA sequence: TGTGCCAGCAGTTCTACTTCCAGGGGGGGCAATCAGCCCCAGCATTTT. Translated, it gives CASSSTSRGGNQPQHF.

A single count supports this clone. This chain uses TRBV5-4 with TRBJ2-1; D is ambiguous. Per germline, CDR1 SGHNT and CDR2 YYREEE (reference sequence). Trimming stripped 5 bases from V and 6 bases from J, with 9 bases between. CDR3 length: 12 amino acids. The CDR3 region is CASSFCCNEQFF. The CDR3 DNA is TGTGCCAGCAGTTTTTGCTGCAATGAGCAGTTCTTC.